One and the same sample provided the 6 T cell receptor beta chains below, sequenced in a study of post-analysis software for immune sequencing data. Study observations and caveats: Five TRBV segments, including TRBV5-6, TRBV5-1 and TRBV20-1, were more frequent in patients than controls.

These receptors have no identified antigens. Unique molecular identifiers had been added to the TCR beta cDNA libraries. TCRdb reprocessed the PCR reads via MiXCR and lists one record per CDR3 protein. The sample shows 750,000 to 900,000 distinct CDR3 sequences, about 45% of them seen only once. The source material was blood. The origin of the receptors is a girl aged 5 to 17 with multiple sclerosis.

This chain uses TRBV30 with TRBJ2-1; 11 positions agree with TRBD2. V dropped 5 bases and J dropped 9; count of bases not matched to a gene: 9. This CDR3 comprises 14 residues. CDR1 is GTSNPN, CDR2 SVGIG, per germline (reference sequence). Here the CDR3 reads CAWDTSGRGGEQFF. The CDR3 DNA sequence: TGTGCCTGGGATACTAGCGGGAGAGGGGGTGAGCAGTTCTTC.

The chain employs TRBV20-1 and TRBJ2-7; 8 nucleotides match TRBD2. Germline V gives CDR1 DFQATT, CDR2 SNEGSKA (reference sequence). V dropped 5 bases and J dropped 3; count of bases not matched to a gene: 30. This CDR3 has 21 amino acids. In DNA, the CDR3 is TGCAGTGCTGAGATTGGGGACATAGACTCGAGAGCGGGCGGGAGGTACTACGAGCAGTACTTC. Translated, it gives CSAEIGDIDSRAGGRYYEQYF.

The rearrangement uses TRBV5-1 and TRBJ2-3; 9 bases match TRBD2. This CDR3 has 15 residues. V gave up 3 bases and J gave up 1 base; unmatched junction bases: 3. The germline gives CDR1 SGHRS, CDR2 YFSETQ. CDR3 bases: TGCGCCAGCAGCTGGCTAGCGGGACGCACAGATACGCAGTATTTT. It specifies CASSWLAGRTDTQYF.

The CDR3 region is CASSAPTSGVLGELFF. In nucleotides, the CDR3 is TGTGCCAGCAGTGCACCGACTAGCGGAGTTCTCGGGGAGCTGTTTTTT. The V gene is TRBV6-1, the J gene TRBJ2-2; 9 bases align to TRBD2. This CDR3 has 16 amino acids. V was pared by 4 bases and J by 7 bases, with 10 bases of the junction left unmatched. Germline V gene sequence: CDR1 MNHNS, CDR2 SASEGT.

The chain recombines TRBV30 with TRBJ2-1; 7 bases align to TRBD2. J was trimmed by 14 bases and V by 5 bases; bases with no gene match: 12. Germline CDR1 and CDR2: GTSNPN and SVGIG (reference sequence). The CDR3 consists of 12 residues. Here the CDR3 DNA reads TGTGCCTGGCTAGCGGAAAATACCGAGAAGTTCTTC. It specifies CAWLAENTEKFF.

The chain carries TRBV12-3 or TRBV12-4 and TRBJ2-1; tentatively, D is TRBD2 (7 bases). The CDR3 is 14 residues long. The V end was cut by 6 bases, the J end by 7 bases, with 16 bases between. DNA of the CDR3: TGTGCCAGCAGGTTTGAGGGGGGGTGGAATGAGCAGTTCTTC. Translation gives CASRFEGGWNEQFF.